This T cell receptor (beta chain) appears in the sequencing data of a study of T cell responses to AZD1222 COVID-19 vaccine. Clones were read by immunoSEQ multiplex PCR, and TCRdb kept only the in-frame ones, dropping some. The data hold around 120,000 clones, with approximately 90% observed a single time. The CDR3 spans 18 residues. Germline CDR1 SGHRS, CDR2 YFSETQ. The germline V and J ends were trimmed by 0 bases and 0 bases, with 18 bases remaining between them. Findings and limits, study-wide: Spike-specific TCR breadth and depth were elevated following two AZD1222 doses. Repertoires were obtained solely post-peak T cell response. Donor demographics were predominantly white British with a female majority; clonal diversity may be underestimated. Reports indicate that nearly half of spike-specific TCRs are directed at unmutated variant regions.

A word on this clone: The antigen remains undetermined.

Here the sequenced sample was peripheral blood, taken on day 0 of AZD1222 vaccination. This receptor was taken from an adult in good health. The chain is built from TRBV5-1 and TRBJ1-1, with unresolved D. CDR3 sequence (DNA): TGCGCCAGCAGCTTGGCGGAGCAGGCGCGCCTTATGAACACTGAAGCTTTCTTT. It codes for CASSLAEQARLMNTEAFF.